One and the same sample provided the 22 T cell receptor beta chains below, sequenced in a study of blood T cell repertoires in COVID-19 (dated by TCRdb to between 2020 and 2021). Libraries came from the immunoSEQ multiplex PCR assay. TCRdb carries this immuneACCESS record with in-frame sequences only. Its versions omit some clonotypes, under half of them owing to an unresolved V gene in the studies checked, with the rest unexplained. Within this sample are about 220,000 clones, with 88% of them counted one time only. Clones ranked in the top ten supply just over 2.5% of the sample. Material for sequencing was PBMCs or T cells enriched from blood (not recorded which). The source is a woman aged 25-40 years who had recovered from COVID-19.

This clone is a singleton in its sample. The genes are TRBV11-2 and TRBJ1-2; 8 positions agree with TRBD1. Germline trimming cut 5 bases from V and 5 bases from J; bases unmatched to any gene: 10. The CDR3 consists of 15 residues. Germline CDR1 and CDR2: SGHAT and FQNNGV. The CDR3 sequence: CASSKIAGGGYGYTF. CDR3 sequence (DNA): TGTGCCAGCAGCAAGATAGCAGGGGGCGGGTATGGCTACACCTTC.

This chain connects TRBV3-1 (or the pseudogene TRBV3-2) to TRBJ1-5; D call uncertain. This CDR3 has 14 residues. V lost 0 bases to trimming and J lost 2 bases, with 5 bases between them. The germline V gene has CDR1 LGHDT and CDR2 YNNKEL (reference sequence). The CDR3, as DNA: TGTGCCAGCAGCCAAGATTTCGGCAATCAGCCCCAGCATTTT. The encoded protein is CASSQDFGNQPQHF.

The CDR3 nucleotides read TGTGCCAGTAGTAGGACACTGAACACTGAAGCTTTCTTT. Protein product: CASSRTLNTEAFF. The chain has TRBV19 and TRBJ1-1; a weak D match, TRBD1 (5 bases). The germline V gene has CDR1 LNHDA and CDR2 SQIVND (reference sequence). There are 13 residues in the CDR3. V lost 4 bases and J lost 0, with 6 bases in between.

V gene TRBV5-6 combines with J gene TRBJ2-6; 10 bases are a match to TRBD2. This CDR3 is 18 amino acids long. V trimming: 1 base; J trimming: 4 bases; junction bases outside the gene matches: 8. Germline CDR1 is SGHDT and CDR2 is YYEEEE. Here the CDR3 reads CASSLPSGGQFGANVLTF. The CDR3 region has the DNA TGTGCCAGCAGCTTGCCTAGCGGGGGCCAATTCGGGGCCAACGTCCTGACTTTC. Full variable domain (rest looked up from reference TRBV5-6 and TRBJ2-6): DAGVTQSPTHLIKTRGQQVTLRCSPKSGHDTVSWYQQALGQGPQFIFQYYEEEERQRGNFPDRFSGHQFPNYSSELNVNALLLGDSALYLCASSLPSGGQFGANVLTFGAGSRLTVL.

This clone was detected only once. This chain uses TRBV4-1 with TRBJ2-3; possibly TRBD2 for D (7 bases). The CDR3 has 18 amino acids. The V gene's germline CDR1 is MGHRA and CDR2 YSYEKL. Trimming took off 3 bases at V and 4 bases at J, with 23 bases between the two ends. The CDR3 spells CASSHPEAEGGPPDTQYF. Here the CDR3 DNA reads TGCGCCAGCAGCCACCCCGAGGCGGAGGGGGGGCCCCCAGATACGCAGTATTTT.

This clone was counted a few times. The gene calls are TRBV3-1 (or the pseudogene TRBV3-2) and TRBJ1-1, with a possible D match to TRBD1 (5 bases). With 0 bases removed from V and 5 bases from J, the gap between germline ends came to 7 bases. This CDR3 comprises 13 residues. The germline V gene has CDR1 LGHDT and CDR2 YNNKEL (reference sequence). The CDR3 coding sequence is TGTGCCAGCAGCCAAGACAGGGTAACTGAAGCTTTCTTT. Its translation: CASSQDRVTEAFF.

This clone was seen more than once but under ten times. The chain links TRBV27 to TRBJ2-7; 7 positions match TRBD2. In germline, CDR1 is MNHEY, CDR2 SMNVEV (reference sequence). V gave up 3 bases and J gave up 7 bases; unmatched junction bases: 12. The CDR3 loop spans 15 amino acids. This chain's CDR3 is CASSFSGDYGREQYF. CDR3 nucleotides: TGTGCCAGCAGTTTCTCGGGGGACTACGGAAGAGAGCAGTACTTC.

This chain joins TRBV19 and TRBJ2-7, with 7 bases lining up with TRBD1. There are 13 residues in the CDR3. V shed 3 bases and J 3 bases; nucleotides not matched to a gene: 2. The V gene's germline CDR1 is LNHDA and CDR2 SQIVND (reference sequence). The CDR3: CASSMGQRYEQYF. In DNA, the CDR3 is TGTGCCAGTAGTATGGGACAGCGCTACGAGCAGTACTTC. Full variable domain (rest looked up from reference TRBV19 and TRBJ2-7): DGGITQSPKYLFRKEGQNVTLSCEQNLNHDAMYWYRQDPGQGLRLIYYSQIVNDFQKGDIAEGYSVSREKKESFPLTVTSAQKNPTAFYLCASSMGQRYEQYFGPGTRLTVT.

The count of this clone is one. The rearrangement joins TRBV6-1 to TRBJ1-5; 12 bases are shared with TRBD1. This CDR3 comprises 16 residues. With 3 bases clipped from V and 4 bases from J, the junction kept 4 bases outside the gene matches. Per the germline V gene, CDR1 is MNHNS and CDR2 is SASEGT. The CDR3 DNA reads as TGTGCCAGCAGTGAGGGACAGGGGGCCCAAAATCAGCCCCAGCATTTT. Translated, it gives CASSEGQGAQNQPQHF.

This clone was detected once. The V gene is TRBV19, the J gene TRBJ2-3; the match to TRBD2 covers 7 bases. Germline loops: CDR1 LNHDA, CDR2 SQIVND (reference sequence). V was clipped by 5 bases and J by 0 bases; unmatched bases: 8. This CDR3 is built from 16 residues. Written as DNA, the CDR3 is TGTGCCAGTAGTCTAGGAGCGGGGACCAGCACAGATACGCAGTATTTT. This gives the protein CASSLGAGTSTDTQYF.

The V and J genes are TRBV5-1 and TRBJ2-1, with 8 bases matching TRBD2. The CDR3 contains 16 residues. J lost 2 bases, V lost 4 bases, and 8 bases had no gene match. Per germline, CDR1 SGHRS and CDR2 YFSETQ. The CDR3, as DNA: TGCGCCAGCAGCCTGACCGCGGGGGGAGCCTACAATGAGCAGTTCTTC. This encodes CASSLTAGGAYNEQFF.

As to this clone: One end of the junction varies from germline; a read error may be responsible. This sequence joins TRBV7-9 and TRBJ1-2; weak D call: TRBD1 (5 bases). CDR1 is SEHNR and CDR2 is FQNEAQ in the germline V gene (reference sequence). CDR3 length: 11 residues. CDR3 sequence reads: CASSLAAGGDF. The DNA for the CDR3 is TGTGCCAGCAGCTTAGCTGCGGGGGGAGACTTC. Full variable domain (remainder filled in from reference TRBV7-9 and TRBJ1-2): DTGVSQNPRHKITKRGQNVTFRCDPISEHNRLYWYRQTLGQGPEFLTYFQNEAQLEKSRLLSDRFSAERPKGSFSTLEIQRTEQGDSAMYLCASSLAAGGDFGSGTRLTVV.

This chain links TRBV29-1 with TRBJ2-1; 9 bases agree with TRBD1. Germline CDR1 is SQVTM and CDR2 is ANQGSEA. V trimming: 8 bases; J trimming: 6 bases; junction bases outside the gene matches: 11. The CDR3 is 14 amino acids. The CDR3 sequence is CSLIPGQGPNEQFF. As DNA, the CDR3 is TGCAGCTTAATCCCGGGACAGGGACCCAATGAGCAGTTCTTC.

This chain links TRBV7-3 with TRBJ2-7, with 9 bases identical to TRBD1. This CDR3 is 14 amino acids long. J was trimmed by 4 bases and V by 3 bases; bases with no gene match: 4. Germline-derived CDR1 and CDR2 are SGHTA and FQGTGA. The CDR3 protein is CASSLGQGGYEQYF. The CDR3 DNA sequence: TGTGCCAGCAGCTTGGGACAGGGAGGGTACGAGCAGTACTTC.

V is TRBV7-6 and J is TRBJ1-1; D uncertain. Germline V gives CDR1 SGHVS, CDR2 FNYEAQ. The CDR3 has 14 amino acids. V was trimmed by 4 bases and J by 2 bases, leaving 11 bases between them. CDR3 sequence: CASSSDSLNTEAFF. The CDR3 DNA reads TGTGCCAGCAGCTCGGACTCACTTAACACTGAAGCTTTCTTT.

CDR3 in DNA: TGCAGCGTTGATTCTAGCGGGGGGGCGGAAGAGCAGTTCTTC. It is translated as CSVDSSGGAEEQFF. The chain combines TRBV29-1 with TRBJ2-1; 12 bases map to TRBD2. Germline V CDR1 and CDR2: SQVTM, ANQGSEA. The CDR3 sequence is 14 residues long. V gave up 3 bases and J gave up 10 bases; unmatched junction bases: 7.

The chain links TRBV6-5 to TRBJ1-2; no firm D call. This CDR3 has 14 amino acids. Germline loops: CDR1 MNHEY, CDR2 SVGAGI. V lost 2 bases and J 3 bases, leaving 10 bases between the germline ends. CDR3 in amino acids: CASSYTGSDYGYTF. CDR3 coding DNA: TGTGCCAGCAGTTACACGGGGTCTGACTATGGCTACACCTTC.

This clone was observed a few times. The rearrangement links TRBV2 to TRBJ1-6; possibly TRBD1 for D (5 bases). The CDR3 runs 15 residues. CDR1 is SNHLY and CDR2 is FYNNEI in the germline V gene. Trimming shortened V by 0 bases and J by 7 bases, and 10 bases separated the two germline ends. This CDR3 is CASSEAPGGNSPLHF. The DNA of the CDR3 is TGTGCCAGCAGTGAAGCGCCGGGGGGGAATTCACCCCTCCACTTT.

This clone was detected once. This sequence joins TRBV19 and TRBJ1-2, with D perhaps matching TRBD1 (6 bases). Germline values: CDR1 LNHDA, CDR2 SQIVND (reference sequence). The CDR3 totals 12 residues. With 7 bases removed from V and 4 bases from J, the gap between germline ends came to 10 bases. The CDR3 nucleotides are TGTGCCAGTACCGACAGGATCTATGGCTACACCTTC. Translating gives CASTDRIYGYTF. Full variable domain (outside the CDR3, taken from reference TRBV19 and TRBJ1-2): DGGITQSPKYLFRKEGQNVTLSCEQNLNHDAMYWYRQDPGQGLRLIYYSQIVNDFQKGDIAEGYSVSREKKESFPLTVTSAQKNPTAFYLCASTDRIYGYTFGSGTRLTVV.

The V call is TRBV4-1, the J call TRBJ1-2; 9 nucleotides line up with TRBD1. CDR1 and CDR2 from the germline V gene are MGHRA and YSYEKL. This CDR3 contains 16 residues. V gave up 1 base and J gave up 1 base; unmatched junction bases: 4. Here the CDR3 DNA reads TGCGCCAGCAGCCAAGGACAGGGGGGAAATAACTATGGCTACACCTTC. It encodes CASSQGQGGNNYGYTF.

The chain links TRBV4-2 to TRBJ2-1; 15 bases map to TRBD2. Trimming at V came to 4 bases and at J to 6 bases, leaving 13 bases not matched to a gene. Looked up from germline, CDR1 is LGHNA and CDR2 is YNFKEQ. This CDR3 comprises 19 residues. The CDR3: CASSPGQVLGLAGGNEQFF. As DNA, the CDR3 is TGTGCCAGCAGCCCAGGACAGGTCCTGGGACTAGCGGGGGGCAATGAGCAGTTCTTC.

The table lists this clone with many counts. The chain links TRBV5-6 to TRBJ2-5; tentatively, D is TRBD1 (6 bases). V dropped 4 bases and J dropped 2 bases, with 12 bases sitting between them. The CDR3 is 14 amino acids. Germline V lookup: CDR1 SGHDT, CDR2 YYEEEE. The CDR3, as DNA: TGTGCCAGCAGCACCCTGACAGGACAAGAGACCCAGTACTTC. It is translated as CASSTLTGQETQYF.